This TCR beta chain derives from a study of CD8 T cells in ankylosing spondylitis. Study-wide results and limits: A motif of eight highly homologous TCR beta variants was seen as apparently characteristic of ankylosing spondylitis blood. The study looked at matched synovial fluid samples from ankylosing spondylitis patients. Disease-linked clones were reported to be significantly enriched there. Within peripheral blood, clones linked to disease were CD8+ and relatively rare.

Quantitative molecular-barcoded 5'-RACE generated the TCR beta libraries. Each CDR3 protein is one row after TCRdb ran MiXCR on the 5' RACE reads. The top ten hold more than 0.5% of the sample, which has around 770,000 distinct CDR3 sequences, about 10% seen once. About this clonotype itself: What it binds is unknown.

This TCR was sampled from a male donor with ankylosing spondylitis. The sequenced sample consisted of blood, either unsorted or a sorted T cell fraction (not recorded which).

CDR3 DNA: TGCAGTGCCCAAGCCCTGCACGGCACAGATACGCAGTATTTT. It codes for CSAQALHGTDTQYF. V and J are TRBV20-1 and TRBJ2-3; D is uncertain. In germline, CDR1 is DFQATT, CDR2 SNEGSKA (reference sequence). CDR3 length: 14 amino acids. Deletions cut 6 bases from V and 1 base from J, with 14 bases between.